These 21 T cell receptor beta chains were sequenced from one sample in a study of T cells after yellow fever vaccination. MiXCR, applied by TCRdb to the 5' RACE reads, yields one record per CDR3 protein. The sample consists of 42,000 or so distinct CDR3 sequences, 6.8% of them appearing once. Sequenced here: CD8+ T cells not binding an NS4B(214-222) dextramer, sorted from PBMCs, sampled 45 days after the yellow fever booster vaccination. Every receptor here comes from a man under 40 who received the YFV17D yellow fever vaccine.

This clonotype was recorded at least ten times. The CDR3 region has the DNA TGTGCCAGCAGCTACCGGAACACTGAAGCTTTCTTT. Residues: CASSYRNTEAFF. J is TRBJ1-1 and V is TRBV7-2; D uncertain. The CDR3 contains 12 residues. The ends were cut back, 4 bases at V and 1 base at J, with 4 bases in the middle. CDR1 and CDR2 (germline): SGHTA, FQGNSA.

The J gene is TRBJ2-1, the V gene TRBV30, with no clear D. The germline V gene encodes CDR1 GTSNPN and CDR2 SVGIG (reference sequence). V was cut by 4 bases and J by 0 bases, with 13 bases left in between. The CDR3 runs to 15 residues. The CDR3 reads CAWNRLGSSYNEQFF. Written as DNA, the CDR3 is TGTGCCTGGAACAGACTTGGTTCCTCCTACAATGAGCAGTTCTTC.

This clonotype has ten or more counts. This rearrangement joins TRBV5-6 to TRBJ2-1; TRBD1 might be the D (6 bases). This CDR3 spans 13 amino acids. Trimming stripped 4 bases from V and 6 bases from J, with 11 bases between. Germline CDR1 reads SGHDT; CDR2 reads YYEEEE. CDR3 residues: CASSRTDRNEQFF. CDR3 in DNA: TGTGCCAGCAGCCGGACAGACCGCAATGAGCAGTTCTTC.

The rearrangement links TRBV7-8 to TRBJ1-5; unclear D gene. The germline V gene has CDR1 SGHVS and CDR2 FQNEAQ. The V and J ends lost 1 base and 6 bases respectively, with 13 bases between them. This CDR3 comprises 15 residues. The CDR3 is CASSLEPITPQPQHF. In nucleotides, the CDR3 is TGTGCCAGCAGCTTAGAGCCGATAACGCCTCAGCCCCAGCATTTT.

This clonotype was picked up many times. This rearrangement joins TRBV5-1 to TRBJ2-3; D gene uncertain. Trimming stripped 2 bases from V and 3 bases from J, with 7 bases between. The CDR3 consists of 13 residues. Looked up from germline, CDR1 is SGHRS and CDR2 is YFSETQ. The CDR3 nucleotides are TGCGCCAGCAGCTTAACCCCAACAGATACGCAGTATTTT. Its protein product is CASSLTPTDTQYF.

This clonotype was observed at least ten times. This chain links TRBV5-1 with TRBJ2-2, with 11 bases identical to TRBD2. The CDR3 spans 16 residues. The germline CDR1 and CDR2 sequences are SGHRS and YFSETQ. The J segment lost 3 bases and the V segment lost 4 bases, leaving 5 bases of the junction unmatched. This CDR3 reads CASSLGTSGYTGELFF. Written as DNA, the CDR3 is TGCGCCAGCAGCCTAGGGACTAGCGGCTACACCGGGGAGCTGTTTTTT.

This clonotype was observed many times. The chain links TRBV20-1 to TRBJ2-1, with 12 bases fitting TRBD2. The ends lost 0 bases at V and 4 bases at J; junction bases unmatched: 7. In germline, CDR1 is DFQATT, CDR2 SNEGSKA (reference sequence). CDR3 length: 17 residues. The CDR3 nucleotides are TGCAGTGCTAGAGAACTAGCGGGAGGTGGTATGTACAATGAGCAGTTCTTC. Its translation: CSARELAGGGMYNEQFF.

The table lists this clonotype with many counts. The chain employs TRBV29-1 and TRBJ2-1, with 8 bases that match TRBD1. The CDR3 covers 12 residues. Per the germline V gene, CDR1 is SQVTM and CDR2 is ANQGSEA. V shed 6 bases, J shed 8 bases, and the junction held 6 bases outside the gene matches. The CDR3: CSVEDRDDEQFF. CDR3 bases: TGCAGCGTGGAGGACAGGGACGATGAGCAGTTCTTC.

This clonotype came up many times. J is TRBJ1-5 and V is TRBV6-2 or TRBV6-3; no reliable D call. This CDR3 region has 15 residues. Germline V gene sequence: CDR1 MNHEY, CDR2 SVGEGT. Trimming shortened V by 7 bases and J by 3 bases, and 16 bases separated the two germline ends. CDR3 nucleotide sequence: TGTGCCAGCACAGCGACAACTTACGTCAATCAGCCCCAGCATTTT. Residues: CASTATTYVNQPQHF.

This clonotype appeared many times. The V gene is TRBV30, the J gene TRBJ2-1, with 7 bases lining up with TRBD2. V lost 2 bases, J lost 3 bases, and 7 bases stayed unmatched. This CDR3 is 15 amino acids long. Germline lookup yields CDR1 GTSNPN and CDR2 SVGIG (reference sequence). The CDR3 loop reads CAWSLAGRSYNEQFF. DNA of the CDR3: TGTGCCTGGAGTCTCGCCGGGAGGAGCTACAATGAGCAGTTCTTC.

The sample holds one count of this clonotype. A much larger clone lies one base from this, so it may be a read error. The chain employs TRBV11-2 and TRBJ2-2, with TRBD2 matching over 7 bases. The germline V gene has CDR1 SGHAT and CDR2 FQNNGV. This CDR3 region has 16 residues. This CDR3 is CASSLVGGSPTGGLFF. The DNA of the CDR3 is TGTGCCAGCAGCTTAGTAGGCGGGAGTCCTACCGGGGGGCTGTTTTTT.

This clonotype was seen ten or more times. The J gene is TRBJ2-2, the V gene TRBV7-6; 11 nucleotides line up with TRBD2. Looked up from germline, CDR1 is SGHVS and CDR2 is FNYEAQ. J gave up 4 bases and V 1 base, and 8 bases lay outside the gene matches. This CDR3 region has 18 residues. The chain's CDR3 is CASSLVPTSGRSTGELFF. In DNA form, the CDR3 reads TGTGCCAGCAGCTTAGTCCCCACTAGCGGGAGATCCACCGGGGAGCTGTTTTTT.

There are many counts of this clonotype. The CDR3 region has the DNA TGTGCCAGCAGGGGGGTTGGCAAAAACATTCAGTACTTC. As protein: CASRGVGKNIQYF. The chain has TRBV27 and TRBJ2-4, with D tentatively TRBD1 or TRBD2 (5 bases each). The V end lost 6 bases, the J end lost 3 bases, and 9 bases lay between the germline ends. The CDR3 contains 13 residues. The germline V gene has CDR1 MNHEY and CDR2 SMNVEV (reference sequence).

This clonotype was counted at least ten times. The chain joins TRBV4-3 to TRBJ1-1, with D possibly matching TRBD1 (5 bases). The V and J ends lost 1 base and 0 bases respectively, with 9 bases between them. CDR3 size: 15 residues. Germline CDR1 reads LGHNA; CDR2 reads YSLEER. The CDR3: CASSQGGTVNTEAFF. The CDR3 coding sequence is TGCGCCAGCAGCCAAGGTGGGACGGTGAACACTGAAGCTTTCTTT.

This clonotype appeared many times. Here the CDR3 reads CASLKWGQGRNIQYF. CDR3 DNA: TGTGCCAGCCTAAAATGGGGACAGGGGAGAAACATTCAGTACTTC. The V gene is TRBV11-2, the J gene TRBJ2-4; 10 bases align to TRBD1. Germline CDR1 and CDR2: SGHAT and FQNNGV. After removal of 8 bases from V and 6 bases from J, the junction contained 10 bases not matched to a gene. The CDR3 spans 15 residues.

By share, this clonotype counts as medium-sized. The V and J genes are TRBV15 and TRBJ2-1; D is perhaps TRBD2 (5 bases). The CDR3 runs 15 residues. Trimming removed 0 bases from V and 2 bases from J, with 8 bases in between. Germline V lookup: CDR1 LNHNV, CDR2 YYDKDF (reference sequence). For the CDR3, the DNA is TGTGCCACCAGCAGAGATGCGGGCGCCTACAATGAGCAGTTCTTC. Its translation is CATSRDAGAYNEQFF.

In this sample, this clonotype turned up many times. The CDR3 sequence is CASSFRDRDPFGANVLTF. CDR3 coding DNA: TGCGCCAGCAGCTTCCGGGACAGGGATCCATTCGGGGCCAACGTCCTGACTTTC. The chain joins TRBV5-1 to TRBJ2-6, with 9 bases that match TRBD1. The V gene's germline CDR1 is SGHRS and CDR2 YFSETQ. J gave up 4 bases and V 2 bases, and 10 bases lay outside the gene matches. The CDR3 consists of 18 residues.

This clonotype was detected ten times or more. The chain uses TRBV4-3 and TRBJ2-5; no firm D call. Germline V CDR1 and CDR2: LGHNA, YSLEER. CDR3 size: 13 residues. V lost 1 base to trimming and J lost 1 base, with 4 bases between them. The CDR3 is CASSQATQETQYF. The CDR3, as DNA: TGCGCCAGCAGCCAAGCTACCCAAGAGACCCAGTACTTC.

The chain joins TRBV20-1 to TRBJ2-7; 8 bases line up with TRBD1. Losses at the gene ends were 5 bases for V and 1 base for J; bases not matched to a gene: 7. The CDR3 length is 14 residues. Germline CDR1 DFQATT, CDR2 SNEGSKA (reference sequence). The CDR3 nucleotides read TGCAGTGCTCGTCGGAGGACAGGGTCCTACGAGCAGTACTTC. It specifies CSARRRTGSYEQYF.

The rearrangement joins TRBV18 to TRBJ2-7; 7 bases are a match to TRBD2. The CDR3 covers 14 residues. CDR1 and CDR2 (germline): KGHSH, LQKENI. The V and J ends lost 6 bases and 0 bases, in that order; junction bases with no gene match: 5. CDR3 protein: CASSSGDYSYEQYF. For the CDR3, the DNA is TGTGCCAGCTCCTCCGGGGACTACTCCTACGAGCAGTACTTC.

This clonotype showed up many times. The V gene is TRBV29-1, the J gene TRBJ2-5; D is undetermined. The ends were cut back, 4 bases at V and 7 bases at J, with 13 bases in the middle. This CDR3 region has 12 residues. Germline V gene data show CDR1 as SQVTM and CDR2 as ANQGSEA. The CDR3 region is CSVGVQVGTQYF. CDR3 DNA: TGCAGCGTTGGCGTACAAGTAGGGACCCAGTACTTC.